This passage covers 12 T cell receptor beta chains from one sample sequenced in a study of cytomegalovirus exposure and HLA in healthy donors. Data came from immunoSEQ multiplex PCR; TCRdb stores just in-frame clones and leaves some out. The data hold around 230,000 clones, with approximately 86% observed a single time. The sample was PBMCs. These receptors all stem from a woman in her thirties in good health and CMV-seropositive.

This rearrangement joins TRBV30 to TRBJ1-1; D is unclear. The germline V and J ends were trimmed by 4 bases and 12 bases, with 12 bases remaining between them. Per germline, CDR1 GTSNPN and CDR2 SVGIG (reference sequence). CDR3 size: 10 residues. The CDR3 nucleotides are TGTGCCTGGATAGGAGAGGGAACTTTCTTT. Amino acid sequence: CAWIGEGTFF.

This chain uses TRBV6-6 with TRBJ2-7; 8 positions match TRBD1. V trimming: 4 bases; J trimming: 3 bases; junction bases outside the gene matches: 5. CDR1 and CDR2 (germline): MNHNY, SVGAGI (reference sequence). This CDR3 comprises 14 residues. The CDR3 nucleotides are TGTGCCAGCAGTTTCGGACAGGGTATCTACGAGCAGTACTTC. Translated: CASSFGQGIYEQYF.

The DNA for the CDR3 is TGCAGCGTTCGGGACAGTTTGGGCCCAGATACGCAGTATTTT. Its protein is CSVRDSLGPDTQYF. This chain uses TRBV29-1 with TRBJ2-3; 7 nucleotides align to TRBD1. V lost 5 bases and J lost 4; bases outside the gene matches: 9. CDR3 length: 14 amino acids. Per germline, CDR1 SQVTM and CDR2 ANQGSEA.

This chain connects TRBV7-8 to TRBJ2-1; 9 bases are a match to TRBD2. CDR3 length: 17 amino acids. The junction had 8 bases not matched to a gene; V was cut back by 5 bases and J by 0 bases. Germline CDR1 is SGHVS and CDR2 is FQNEAQ. This chain's CDR3 is CASSPIEREASYNEQFF. DNA for the CDR3: TGTGCCAGCAGCCCAATCGAGCGGGAGGCCTCCTACAATGAGCAGTTCTTC.

The CDR3 nucleotides read TGTGCCAGCAGCGCCGTATACTACACCGGGGAGCTGTTTTTT. Translating gives CASSAVYYTGELFF. The rearrangement uses TRBV9 and TRBJ2-2; D unresolved. Germline-derived CDR1 and CDR2 are SGDLS and YYNGEE. The CDR3 consists of 14 residues. V lost 3 bases, J lost 3 bases, and 9 bases lay in between.

The CDR3 sequence: CSVERTGFDEQYF. For the CDR3, the DNA is TGCAGCGTTGAGAGGACAGGCTTTGACGAGCAGTACTTC. The chain has TRBV29-1 and TRBJ2-7, with 7 bases matching TRBD1. With 3 bases clipped from V and 5 bases from J, the junction kept 7 bases outside the gene matches. The CDR3 is 13 amino acids. The germline CDR1 and CDR2 sequences are SQVTM and ANQGSEA.

This clone was detected a few times. DNA for the CDR3: TGTGCCAGCAGCTTAGCGCGTGAGCAGTACTTC. This codes for CASSLAREQYF. The rearrangement uses TRBV7-2 and TRBJ2-7; D is ambiguous. Germline V gene data show CDR1 as SGHTA and CDR2 as FQGNSA. V lost 0 bases and J 7 bases, leaving 4 bases between the germline ends. This CDR3 has 11 residues.

In nucleotides, the CDR3 is TGTGCCTGGACACTAGCGAAGAGCTCCTACGAGCAGTACTTC. Its protein is CAWTLAKSSYEQYF. The chain employs TRBV30 and TRBJ2-7, with 7 bases aligning to TRBD2. In germline, CDR1 is GTSNPN, CDR2 SVGIG (reference sequence). The J segment lost 0 bases and the V segment lost 4 bases, leaving 6 bases of the junction unmatched. The CDR3 covers 14 residues.

This chain joins TRBV11-2 and TRBJ2-1; 12 nucleotides align to TRBD2. The CDR3 covers 15 residues. The V gene end was trimmed by 5 bases and the J gene end by 9 bases; junction bases not matched to a gene: 8. Germline lookup yields CDR1 SGHAT and CDR2 FQNNGV. The CDR3 bases are TGTGCCAGCAGCCCGTCTAGCGGGAGGGCCGCTGAGCAGTTCTTC. This gives the protein CASSPSSGRAAEQFF.

This clone was found once. The genes are TRBV5-1 and TRBJ1-1; a weak D match, TRBD1 (5 bases). Germline V gene lookup returns CDR1 SGHRS and CDR2 YFSETQ. The CDR3 is 15 residues long. The V gene lost 0 bases and the J gene lost 0 bases, with 9 bases spanning the gap. CDR3 residues: CASSLGGLMNTEAFF. The CDR3 DNA reads TGCGCCAGCAGCTTGGGGGGCTTAATGAACACTGAAGCTTTCTTT.

The V call is TRBV28, the J call TRBJ2-1; 8 bases are a match to TRBD1. The CDR3 loop spans 14 amino acids. CDR1 and CDR2 (germline): MDHEN, SYDVKM. Trimming cost V 3 bases and J 8 bases; bases outside gene matches: 6. The CDR3 is CASSFPGGRYEQFF. The CDR3 region has the DNA TGTGCCAGCAGTTTTCCAGGGGGCAGGTATGAGCAGTTCTTC.

The chain recombines TRBV5-4 with TRBJ2-7; TRBD2 might be the D (6 bases). The germline V and J ends were trimmed by 5 bases and 0 bases, with 9 bases remaining between them. The germline gives CDR1 SGHNT, CDR2 YYREEE (reference sequence). The length of the CDR3 is 13 residues. This CDR3 is CASRAGSSYEQYF. DNA for the CDR3: TGTGCCAGCAGAGCCGGGAGCTCCTACGAGCAGTACTTC.